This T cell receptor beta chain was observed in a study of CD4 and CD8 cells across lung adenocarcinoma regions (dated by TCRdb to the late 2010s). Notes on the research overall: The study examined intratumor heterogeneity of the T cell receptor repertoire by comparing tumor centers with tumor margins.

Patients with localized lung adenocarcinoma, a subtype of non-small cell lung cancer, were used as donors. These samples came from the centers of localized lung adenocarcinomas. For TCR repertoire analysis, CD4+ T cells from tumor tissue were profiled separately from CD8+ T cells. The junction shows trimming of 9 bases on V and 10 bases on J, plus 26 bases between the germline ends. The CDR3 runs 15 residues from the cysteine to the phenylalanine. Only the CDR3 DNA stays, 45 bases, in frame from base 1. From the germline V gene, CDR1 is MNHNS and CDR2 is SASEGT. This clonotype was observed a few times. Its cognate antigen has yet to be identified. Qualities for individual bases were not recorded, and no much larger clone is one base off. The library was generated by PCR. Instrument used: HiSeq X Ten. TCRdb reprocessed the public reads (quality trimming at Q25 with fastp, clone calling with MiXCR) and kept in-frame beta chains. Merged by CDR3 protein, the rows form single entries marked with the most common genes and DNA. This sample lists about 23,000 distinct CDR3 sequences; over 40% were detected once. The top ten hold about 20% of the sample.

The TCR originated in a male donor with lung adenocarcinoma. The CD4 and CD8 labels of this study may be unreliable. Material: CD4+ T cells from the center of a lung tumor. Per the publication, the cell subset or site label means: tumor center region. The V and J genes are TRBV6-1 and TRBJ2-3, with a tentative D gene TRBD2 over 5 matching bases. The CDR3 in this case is CARGLQAGITEAQYF. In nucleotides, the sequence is TGTGCCAGGGGCCTCCAGGCCGGGATTACAGAGGCGCAGTATTTT.